The 26 T cell receptor beta chains given below trace back to one sample, sequenced in a study of technical replicates of blood from several donors. Data came from immunoSEQ multiplex PCR; TCRdb stores just in-frame clones and leaves some out. Among 60,000 to 90,000 clones listed, roughly 95% were seen once. The sample consisted of T cells isolated from PBMCs. The receptors shown here come from a human donor in good health.

This chain joins TRBV18 and TRBJ1-2; 7 bases match TRBD1. The CDR3 is 15 residues long. V dropped 3 bases and J dropped 6; count of bases not matched to a gene: 10. From germline, CDR1 is KGHSH and CDR2 LQKENI. CDR3 amino acids: CASSPRQGRENGYTF. The CDR3 DNA is TGTGCCAGCTCACCTAGACAGGGACGGGAAAATGGCTACACCTTC.

The chain recombines TRBV9 with TRBJ2-1; a possible D gene is TRBD2 (6 bases). The V and J ends lost 0 bases and 0 bases respectively, with 28 bases between them. Germline V lookup: CDR1 SGDLS, CDR2 YYNGEE. The CDR3 loop spans 22 amino acids. CDR3 sequence reads: CASSVASRPEGSAGTSYNEQFF. In DNA, the CDR3 is TGTGCCAGCAGCGTAGCTTCAAGGCCAGAAGGTTCCGCGGGGACCTCCTACAATGAGCAGTTCTTC.

The chain combines TRBV13 with TRBJ1-1; D possibly corresponds to TRBD1 (5 bases). CDR3 length: 13 residues. The germline V and J ends were trimmed by 5 bases and 5 bases, with 12 bases remaining between them. Germline CDR1 and CDR2: PRHDT and FYEKMQ (reference sequence). Written as DNA, the CDR3 is TGTGCCAGCAGCGGGGCGTCGGAGACTGAAGCTTTCTTT. Translation: CASSGASETEAFF. Full variable domain (remainder filled in from reference TRBV13 and TRBJ1-1): AAGVIQSPRHLIKEKRETATLKCYPIPRHDTVYWYQQGPGQDPQFLISFYEKMQSDKGSIPDRFSAQQFSDYHSELNMSSLELGDSALYFCASSGASETEAFFGQGTRLTVV.

This clone appeared a single time. The chain links TRBV7-9 to TRBJ2-1; the match to TRBD1 covers 8 bases. J lost 8 bases, V lost 5 bases, and 8 bases had no gene match. CDR1 SEHNR and CDR2 FQNEAQ come from the germline V gene (reference sequence). CDR3 size: 14 residues. CDR3 residues: CASSTSGQVDEQFF. CDR3 DNA sequence: TGTGCCAGCAGCACATCGGGACAGGTCGATGAGCAGTTCTTC.

The count of this clone is one. The J gene is TRBJ1-1, the V gene TRBV4-1; TRBD1 agrees at 9 bases. V lost 4 bases to trimming and J lost 4 bases; unmatched junction nucleotides: 13. Germline CDR1 and CDR2: MGHRA and YSYEKL. This CDR3 region has 17 residues. CDR3 nucleotides: TGCGCCAGCAGCCCCGGGACAGGGAAGCAAGGAAGCACTGAAGCTTTCTTT. Translation gives CASSPGTGKQGSTEAFF.

This clone came up once. The V and J genes are TRBV2 and TRBJ2-7; TRBD1 agrees at 11 bases. Germline V gene data show CDR1 as SNHLY and CDR2 as FYNNEI. The CDR3 covers 14 residues. V was pared by 4 bases and J by 7 bases, with 6 bases of the junction left unmatched. CDR3 in amino acids: CASSVGQGVKEQYF. CDR3 in DNA: TGTGCCAGCAGTGTGGGACAGGGGGTCAAGGAGCAGTACTTC.

The chain couples TRBV2 to TRBJ1-1; 7 nucleotides line up with TRBD1. The ends lost 6 bases at V and 0 bases at J; junction bases unmatched: 1. This CDR3 region has 13 residues. Germline V lookup: CDR1 SNHLY, CDR2 FYNNEI. This CDR3 reads CASSDRVNTEAFF. For the CDR3, the DNA is TGTGCCAGCAGCGACAGGGTGAACACTGAAGCTTTCTTT.

The rearrangement joins TRBV27 to TRBJ2-5, with 7 bases matching TRBD1. J was trimmed by 4 bases and V by 6 bases; bases with no gene match: 11. The germline gives CDR1 MNHEY, CDR2 SMNVEV (reference sequence). This CDR3 has 15 residues. Here the CDR3 reads CASRKPRQGRETQYF. In DNA form, the CDR3 reads TGTGCCAGCAGGAAACCCAGACAGGGTCGAGAGACCCAGTACTTC.

V and J are TRBV5-1 and TRBJ2-5; TRBD2 might be the D (5 bases). The CDR3 is made up of 14 amino acids. V lost 0 bases and J lost 5, with 11 bases in between. Germline V gene lookup returns CDR1 SGHRS and CDR2 YFSETQ. The CDR3 sequence is CASSLGAGGETQYF. The CDR3 nucleotides are TGCGCCAGCAGCTTGGGTGCAGGCGGGGAGACCCAGTACTTC.

J is TRBJ2-1 and V is TRBV2; D uncertain. Trimming removed 7 bases from V and 5 bases from J, with 21 bases in between. Germline V gives CDR1 SNHLY, CDR2 FYNNEI. The CDR3 loop spans 16 amino acids. The CDR3, as DNA: TGTGCCAGCATCTGGTCCCCACAGAATAAGAACAATGAGCAGTTCTTC. As protein: CASIWSPQNKNNEQFF. The full variable domain, its missing parts supplied by reference TRBV2 and TRBJ2-1, is EPEVTQTPSHQVTQMGQEVILRCVPISNHLYFYWYRQILGQKVEFLVSFYNNEISEKSEIFDDQFSVERPDGSNFTLKIRSTKLEDSAMYFCASIWSPQNKNNEQFFGPGTRLTVL.

Only a few counts were recorded for this clone. The gene calls are TRBV4-1 and TRBJ2-3; TRBD1 aligns across 7 bases. CDR1 is MGHRA and CDR2 is YSYEKL in the germline V gene. This CDR3 has 16 amino acids. Trimming took 2 bases from V and 2 from J; bases not matched to a gene: 7. The CDR3 sequence: CASSQRPTGNTDTQYF. CDR3 nucleotide sequence: TGCGCCAGCAGCCAAAGACCGACAGGGAACACAGATACGCAGTATTTT.

The chain uses TRBV28 and TRBJ2-2; D gene uncertain. CDR3 size: 12 residues. CDR1 and CDR2 from the germline V gene are MDHEN and SYDVKM. V lost 5 bases and J 3 bases, leaving 4 bases between the germline ends. CDR3 in DNA: TGTGCCAGCAGTCCCGACACCGGGGAGCTGTTTTTT. Translation: CASSPDTGELFF.

The genes are TRBV19 and TRBJ1-2, with 7 bases that match TRBD1. Germline values: CDR1 LNHDA, CDR2 SQIVND (reference sequence). V was clipped by 6 bases and J by 2 bases; unmatched bases: 6. This CDR3 is 14 amino acids long. In DNA form, the CDR3 reads TGTGCCAGTAGCCAGGGGGGCGTGAACTATGGCTACACCTTC. The encoded protein is CASSQGGVNYGYTF.

The chain joins TRBV28 to TRBJ1-5; 9 positions match TRBD1. The V segment lost 6 bases and the J segment 11 bases; nucleotides outside the gene matches: 14. CDR1 and CDR2 (germline): MDHEN, SYDVKM. CDR3 length equals 15 residues. The CDR3 sequence is CASRDGTGLSVAQHF. CDR3 bases: TGTGCCAGCAGGGACGGGACAGGGCTATCAGTAGCCCAGCATTTT. The full variable domain, with the rest looked up from reference TRBV28 and TRBJ1-5, is DVKVTQSSRYLVKRTGEKVFLECVQDMDHENMFWYRQDPGLGLRLIYFSYDVKMKEKGDIPEGYSVSREKKERFSLILESASTNQTSMYLCASRDGTGLSVAQHFGDGTRLSIL.

The count of this clone is one. J is TRBJ2-5 and V is TRBV11-3; D perhaps matches TRBD1 (6 bases). V lost 4 bases to trimming and J lost 1 base, with 10 bases between them. Germline V CDR1 and CDR2: SGHNT, YENEEA. This CDR3 is 14 amino acids long. The CDR3 region has the DNA TGTGCCAGCAGCTCCGGACAGAGCCAAGAGACCCAGTACTTC. Its protein product is CASSSGQSQETQYF.

The chain carries TRBV4-1 and TRBJ2-1; 13 nucleotides line up with TRBD2. This CDR3 spans 20 amino acids. The V segment lost 0 bases and the J segment 2 bases; nucleotides outside the gene matches: 10. Germline CDR1 reads MGHRA; CDR2 reads YSYEKL. CDR3 region: CASSQDKTSGGRYPYNEQFF. CDR3 DNA: TGCGCCAGCAGCCAAGATAAGACTAGCGGGGGGCGTTACCCCTACAATGAGCAGTTCTTC.

This chain joins TRBV28 and TRBJ1-4, with unresolved D. Per the germline V gene, CDR1 is MDHEN and CDR2 is SYDVKM. V lost 5 bases and J 0 bases, leaving 19 bases between the germline ends. CDR3 length equals 18 residues. DNA of the CDR3: TGTGCCAGCAGTCCCCCGACAATCCAAGTTGCAACTAATGAAAAACTGTTTTTT. This translates into CASSPPTIQVATNEKLFF.

Turning to this clone: The junction shows a germline mismatch at one end, possibly a read error. This chain links TRBV28 with TRBJ2-3; 15 bases fit TRBD2. CDR3 length: 16 amino acids. CDR1 is MDHEN, CDR2 SYDVKM, per germline. CDR3 region: CAGSRTSGRGTDTQYF. The CDR3, as DNA: TGTGCCGGCAGTCGGACTAGCGGGAGGGGCACAGATACGCAGTATTTT.

The J gene is TRBJ2-2, the V gene TRBV7-3; TRBD2 matches 10 bases. The CDR3 length is 14 residues. Germline V CDR1 and CDR2: SGHTA, FQGTGA. V gave up 10 bases and J gave up 6 bases; unmatched junction bases: 8. CDR3 loop: CATSSGGAPGELFF. The DNA of the CDR3 is TGTGCCACCTCCAGCGGGGGGGCCCCCGGGGAGCTGTTTTTT.

The chain couples TRBV6-8 to TRBJ2-3; 9 bases match TRBD2. Germline loops: CDR1 MNHGY, CDR2 SAAAGT. J was trimmed by 4 bases and V by 6 bases; bases with no gene match: 8. The CDR3 has 15 amino acids. CDR3 amino acids: CASSSGTSLADTQYF. CDR3 in DNA: TGTGCCAGCAGCTCCGGGACTAGCCTGGCAGATACGCAGTATTTT.

This chain links TRBV27 with TRBJ2-3; D unclear. Germline V gives CDR1 MNHEY, CDR2 SMNVEV (reference sequence). CDR3 size: 14 residues. The V and J ends lost 7 bases and 0 bases respectively, with 11 bases between them. The CDR3 sequence is CASTTIHSTDTQYF. The CDR3 coding sequence is TGTGCCAGCACCACTATCCATAGCACAGATACGCAGTATTTT.

This chain uses TRBV15 with TRBJ2-5; 16 bases agree with TRBD2. Germline CDR1 is LNHNV and CDR2 is YYDKDF (reference sequence). V lost 2 bases, J lost 2 bases, and 8 bases stayed unmatched. The CDR3 runs to 19 residues. The chain's CDR3 is CATSRSTGTSGGDQETQYF. The DNA of the CDR3 is TGTGCCACCAGCAGATCCACCGGGACTAGCGGGGGGGATCAAGAGACCCAGTACTTC.

This chain links TRBV28 with TRBJ1-5; D call uncertain. The CDR3 is made up of 15 amino acids. Per the germline V gene, CDR1 is MDHEN and CDR2 is SYDVKM. The V and J ends lost 2 bases and 1 base respectively, with 9 bases between them. In nucleotides, the CDR3 is TGTGCCAGCAGTTTAATAGGTAGCAGCAATCAGCCCCAGCATTTT. It is translated as CASSLIGSSNQPQHF.

This rearrangement joins TRBV19 to TRBJ2-3; TRBD2 matches at 7 bases. Per germline, CDR1 LNHDA and CDR2 SQIVND (reference sequence). The CDR3 is 16 amino acids. The junction had 5 bases not matched to a gene; V was cut back by 1 base and J by 1 base. The CDR3 DNA sequence: TGTGCCAGTAGTATAGGGTTAGCGGGCCGCACAGATACGCAGTATTTT. Protein: CASSIGLAGRTDTQYF.

J is TRBJ1-5 and V is TRBV6-5; D is undetermined. Between the trimmed V and J ends, which lost 4 bases and 6 bases, there was a span of 10 bases. From germline, CDR1 is MNHEY and CDR2 SVGAGI. This CDR3 region has 13 residues. For the CDR3, the DNA is TGTGCCAGCAGTTCGGGTATTGGTCAGCCCCAGCATTTT. Translation: CASSSGIGQPQHF.

This rearrangement joins TRBV15 to TRBJ1-1; the D gene is possibly TRBD1 (6 bases). Germline-derived CDR1 and CDR2 are LNHNV and YYDKDF (reference sequence). CDR3 size: 15 residues. Trimming left V 7 bases short and J 5 bases short, with 20 bases between. CDR3 sequence reads: CATTGEWAPRTEAFF. The CDR3 coding sequence is TGTGCCACCACAGGGGAATGGGCGCCGAGGACTGAAGCTTTCTTT.